The T cell receptor (beta chain) under discussion was sequenced for a study of blood T cell repertoires in COVID-19. Overall study: The origin of the acute and convalescent COVID-19 samples was the United States, Italy and Spain. Sources were T cells, B-cell-depleted T cells, or PBMCs; the material itself was cDNA or gDNA.

The CDR3 covers 15 residues. CDR1 is SNHLY, CDR2 FYNNEI, per germline. With 8 bases removed from V and 6 bases from J, the gap between germline ends came to 22 bases. As originally analysed: Estimation of nucleated cell counts relied on the amplification of reference gene primers. Assay: immunoSEQ multiplex PCR; the TCRdb copy retains only in-frame clones and omits some. That table supplies the V and J calls and clone size; D and trimming were determined from the DNA. The profile shows 190,000 or so clones, around 86% of them singletons. The specimen was peripheral blood. This chain joins TRBV2 and TRBJ1-2; D possibly corresponds to TRBD1 (6 bases). This TCR derives from a man aged 40-49 years with active or convalescent COVID-19. The CDR3: CASGGGRGAQDGYTF. CDR3 coding DNA: TGTGCCAGCGGCGGCGGGAGGGGGGCTCAGGATGGCTACACCTTC. The full variable domain, with the rest looked up from reference TRBV2 and TRBJ1-2, is EPEVTQTPSHQVTQMGQEVILRCVPISNHLYFYWYRQILGQKVEFLVSFYNNEISEKSEIFDDQFSVERPDGSNFTLKIRSTKLEDSAMYFCASGGGRGAQDGYTFGSGTRLTVV.